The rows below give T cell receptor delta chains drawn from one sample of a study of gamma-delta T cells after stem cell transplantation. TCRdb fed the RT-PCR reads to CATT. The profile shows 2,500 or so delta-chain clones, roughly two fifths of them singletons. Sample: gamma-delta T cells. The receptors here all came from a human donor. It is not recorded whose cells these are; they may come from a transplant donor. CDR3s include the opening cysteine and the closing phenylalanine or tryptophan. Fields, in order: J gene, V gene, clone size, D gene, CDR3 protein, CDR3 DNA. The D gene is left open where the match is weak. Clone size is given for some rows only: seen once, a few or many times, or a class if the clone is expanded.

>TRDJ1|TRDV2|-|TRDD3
CACDALLGDTDTDKLIF
TGTGCCTGCGACGCTTTACTGGGGGATACGGACACCGATAAACTCATCTTT
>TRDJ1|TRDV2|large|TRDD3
CACDPLGDGTDKLIF
TGTGCCTGTGACCCCTTGGGGGATGGAACCGATAAACTCATCTTT
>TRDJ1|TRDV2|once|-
CACDTWGTDKLIF
TGTGCCTGTGACACCTGGGGGACCGATAAACTCATCTTT
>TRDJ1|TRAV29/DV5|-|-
CAASVALSYPILDGRKLIF
TGTGCAGCAAGCGTAGCCCTGTCCTATCCTATTCTGGATGGCAGAAAACTCATCTTT
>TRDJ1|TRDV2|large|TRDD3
CACASLGDTMSDKLIF
TGTGCCTGCGCTTCGCTGGGGGATACAATGTCCGATAAACTCATCTTT
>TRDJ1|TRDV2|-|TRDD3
CACDNLLLGDTVIF
TGTGCCTGTGACAACCTTCTACTGGGGGATACCGTCATCTTT
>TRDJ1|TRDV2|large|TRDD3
CACDTVRTGGYAVSTDKLIF
TGTGCCTGTGACACCGTGCGTACTGGGGGATACGCAGTTTCAACCGATAAACTCATCTTT
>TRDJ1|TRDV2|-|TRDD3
CACDPLGDTPLYTDKLIF
TGTGCCTGTGACCCACTGGGGGATACGCCTTTGTACACCGATAAACTCATCTTT
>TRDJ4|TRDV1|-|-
CALGERGPTKLWARPLIF
TGTGCTCTTGGGGAACGGGGGCCCACTAAACTCTGGGCTAGACCCCTGATCTTT
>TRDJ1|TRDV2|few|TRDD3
CACDTVGGGLSDKLIF
TGTGCCTGTGACACCGTGGGTGGGGGATTATCCGATAAACTCATCTTT
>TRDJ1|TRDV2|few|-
CACDTVGGNTDKLIF
TGTGCCTGTGACACCGTAGGGGGGAACACCGATAAACTCATCTTT
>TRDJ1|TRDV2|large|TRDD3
CACDKLGDLTDKLIF
TGTGCCTGTGACAAACTGGGGGATCTCACCGATAAACTCATCTTT
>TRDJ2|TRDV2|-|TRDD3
CACDTWGIAQLFF
TGTGCCTGTGACACCTGGGGGATCGCACAACTCTTCTTT
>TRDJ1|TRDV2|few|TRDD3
CACDSLGEYTDKLIF
TGTGCCTGTGATTCACTGGGGGAGTACACCGATAAACTCATCTTT
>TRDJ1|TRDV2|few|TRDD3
CACDTLLGDTGKLIF
TGTGCCTGTGACACCTTACTGGGGGATACCGGTAAACTCATCTTT
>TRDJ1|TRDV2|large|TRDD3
CACDPLNLGEAYTDKLIF
TGTGCCTGTGACCCCTTAAATCTGGGGGAAGCGTACACCGATAAACTCATCTTT
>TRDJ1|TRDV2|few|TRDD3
CACDILGDTRWTDKLIF
TGTGCCTGTGATATACTGGGGGATACGAGGTGGACCGATAAACTCATCTTT
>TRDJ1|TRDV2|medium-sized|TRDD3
CACFPILGDTDKLIF
TGTGCCTGTTTCCCTATACTGGGGGATACCGATAAACTCATCTTT
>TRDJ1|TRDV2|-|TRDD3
CACDTVEVESGDIGATDKLIF
TGTGCCTGTGACACCGTCGAAGTAGAATCGGGGGATATTGGCGCCACCGATAAACTCATCTTT
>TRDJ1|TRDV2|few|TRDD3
CACDTVGGPTRDTDKLIF
TGTGCCTGTGACACCGTTGGGGGACCGACGCGGGACACCGATAAACTCATCTTT
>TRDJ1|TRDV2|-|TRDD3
CACQFLGDTELIF
TGTGCCTGCCAATTCTTGGGGGATACTGAACTCATCTTT
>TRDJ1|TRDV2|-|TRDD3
CACDIVGGMADKLIF
TGTGCCTGTGACATAGTCGGGGGGATGGCCGATAAACTCATCTTT
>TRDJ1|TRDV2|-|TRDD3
CACDPVLRLGDNGHDKLIF
TGTGCCTGTGACCCGGTCCTACGGCTGGGGGATAACGGCCACGATAAACTCATCTTT
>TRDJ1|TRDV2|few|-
CACDPLSDGDNDKLIF
TGTGCCTGTGACCCCCTAAGTGACGGGGACAACGATAAACTCATCTTT
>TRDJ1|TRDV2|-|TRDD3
CACDLLGATFKGTDKLIF
TGTGCCTGTGATTTACTGGGGGCTACTTTTAAGGGCACCGATAAACTCATCTTT
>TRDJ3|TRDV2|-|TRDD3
CACDPVGGDTRIWDTRQMFF
TGTGCCTGTGACCCGGTAGGGGGGGATACGCGTATCTGGGACACCCGACAGATGTTTTTC
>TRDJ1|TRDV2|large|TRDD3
CACDSLLGDATDKLIF
TGTGCCTGTGACTCCCTACTGGGGGATGCCACCGATAAACTCATCTTT
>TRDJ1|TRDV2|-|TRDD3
CACDPVLGDTGYTDKLIF
TGTGCCTGTGACCCCGTACTGGGGGATACGGGGTACACCGATAAACTCATCTTT
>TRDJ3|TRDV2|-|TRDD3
CACDTAWGEISWDTRQMFF
TGTGCCTGTGACACCGCCTGGGGGGAGATCTCCTGGGACACCCGACAAATGTTTTTC
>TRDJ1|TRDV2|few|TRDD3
CACDPVGGYGTDKLIF
TGTGCCTGTGACCCAGTTGGGGGATACGGGACCGATAAACTCATCTTT
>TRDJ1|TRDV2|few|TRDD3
CACDLAGGFAELIF
TGTGCCTGTGACCTAGCTGGGGGATTCGCTGAGCTCATCTTT
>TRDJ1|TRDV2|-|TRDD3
CACDSISPPLTGGSYTDKLIF
TGTGCCTGTGACAGTATATCTCCCCCCCTGACTGGGGGATCGTACACCGATAAACTCATCTTT
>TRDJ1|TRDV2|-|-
CACDLWGPNTDKLIF
TGTGCCTGTGACCTCTGGGGACCCAACACCGATAAACTCATCTTT
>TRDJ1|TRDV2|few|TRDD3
CACDALLGGTDKLIF
TGTGCCTGTGACGCCCTACTGGGGGGTACCGATAAACTCATCTTT
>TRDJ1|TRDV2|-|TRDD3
CACDPIGGYTPGYTDKLIF
TGTGCCTGTGACCCCATCGGGGGATACACTCCAGGGTACACCGATAAACTCATCTTT